This TCR beta chain was found in a study of T cell responses to AZD1222 COVID-19 vaccine. Study-wide points: The repertoires were collected only after the peak T cell response.

This clone was observed a handful of times. Its antigen remains unidentified. Repertoires were generated with immunoSEQ multiplex PCR, while TCRdb's copy carries only in-frame clones and drops some. The table has 150,000 to 200,000 clones, roughly nine tenths seen once; the top ten hold approximately 1.4%. The CDR3 consists of 15 residues. With 2 bases clipped from V and 2 bases from J, the junction kept 4 bases outside the gene matches. Germline V gene data show CDR1 as SGHTA and CDR2 as FQGTGA. The sample here was peripheral blood, taken on day 0 of AZD1222 vaccination. The TCR originated in an adult in good health. The chain couples TRBV7-3 to TRBJ1-1; 8 bases match TRBD1. The CDR3 coding sequence is TGTGCCAGCAGCTTACAAACAGGGGGAAACACTGAAGCTTTCTTT. It encodes CASSLQTGGNTEAFF.